The present T cell receptor beta chain was sequenced within a study of blood T cell repertoires in COVID-19 (dated by TCRdb to about 2020). With respect to the entire study: The collaborator samples originated in the United States, Italy and Spain and spanned the acute and convalescent phases of COVID-19. The material from the prospective study consisted of cDNA or gDNA derived from T cells, B-cell-depleted T cells, or PBMCs. Subjects who had been exposed to COVID-19, were actively infected with it, or had recovered from it provided the deeply sampled blood TCRbeta repertoires that made up the dataset. The repertoires were released in a freely available public database meant as a resource for research on the immune response to SARS-CoV-2. Samples came from the ongoing ImmuneRACE study (first 160 participants) plus 1,254 subjects from 6 global collaborators. The sample metadata nearly always contained a de-identified subject ID, COVID-19 status, age in years and sex. Where available, HLA class I and class II types were taken from metadata supplied by the sample provider and were not determined by assay-based typing.

Remarks on this clone: The antigen this receptor binds is unknown. Base qualities are not provided; no much larger clone lies one nucleotide away.

General study outcomes and caveats: How much clinical and demographic metadata was included differed by source and by participant, and the metadata was provided uncurated.

Participants in the prospective study were enrolled through a virtual design, were aged about 18 to 89 years, and lived in roughly 25 United States geographic areas. In the prospective study, cohorts were assigned on the basis of participant-reported clinical history obtained from a screening survey and a study questionnaire. In the prospective study, mobile phlebotomists collected whole blood, serum and a nasopharyngeal or oropharyngeal swab from each participant. Prospective study participants could optionally give additional blood draws and questionnaires over an approximately 2-month period. Blood samples from the prospective study were shipped frozen or at room temperature prior to DNA extraction. TCRbeta CDR3 regions were amplified from genomic DNA using the immunoSEQ Assay, a bias-controlled multiplex PCR. From the authors' description of their analysis: Within the assay, amplification of reference gene primers was used to estimate how many nucleated cells each sample contained. Sequence reads were collapsed and filtered to measure the absolute abundance of every unique TCRbeta CDR3 rearrangement. For each sample, productive Simpson clonality was calculated as the square root of Simpson's diversity index across productive rearrangements. TCRdb obtained this table from immuneACCESS and retained in-frame rearrangements with V and J assigned. These tables miss some clones; where compared with another copy, unresolved V genes account for less than half of the shortfall, and the remainder is unexplained. Clone size and V and J calls were adopted from that table, with D and trimming inferred from the DNA. This sample comprises about 200,000 clones, about 83% of them detected only once. The ten largest clones represent 4.5% to 7% of the sample.

The CDR3, from cysteine to phenylalanine, totals 14 residues. Kept here is only the CDR3 DNA, which spans 42 bases and is read in frame from base 1. The germline V gene (reference sequence) gives CDR1 as MNHEY and CDR2 as SMNVEV. Compared with germline, V lacks 4 bases and J lacks 5 bases; bases without a gene match: 5. The rearranged chain carries TRBV27 and TRBJ1-2; a stretch of 9 junction bases matches TRBD1. The sequencing input was PBMCs or T cells enriched from blood (not recorded which). The TCR originated in a man in his forties with acute COVID-19. The CDR3 protein: CASSSGTGKYGYTF. The base sequence is TGTGCCAGCAGTTCCGGGACAGGGAAGTATGGCTACACCTTC.